The 25 T cell receptor beta chains below were found in one sample sequenced in a study of CD8+ T cells in alopecia areata. RNA extraction and reverse transcription yielded cDNA as sequencing template. The protocol was immunoSEQ multiplex PCR, while the TCRdb copy is restricted to in-frame clones and leaves out a portion. The data hold 210,000 or so clones, with 66% observed a single time. Noted treatment: oral pan-JAK inhibitor, 5-10 mg twice daily. Sequenced material: CD4+ T cells sorted from blood, taken around week 42, from a patient treated with tofacitinib. These receptors were collected from a human donor with alopecia areata.

This rearrangement joins TRBV5-1 to TRBJ2-7; D is perhaps TRBD1 or TRBD2 (5 bases each). Germline CDR1 SGHRS, CDR2 YFSETQ. Trimming shortened V by 3 bases and J by 6 bases, and 7 bases separated the two germline ends. This CDR3 region has 11 residues. The CDR3 nucleotides are TGCGCCAGCAGCTGGGGGAGCGAGCAGTACTTC. Protein: CASSWGSEQYF.

This clone was seen once. In the same sample, other DNA sequences code for this CDR3. The chain links TRBV20-1 to TRBJ2-7, with 7 bases aligning to TRBD1. Germline assignment: CDR1 DFQATT and CDR2 SNEGSKA (reference sequence). The CDR3 is 11 amino acids. With V trimmed by 5 bases and J by 3 bases, 1 base remained unmatched. CDR3 residues: CSAGDSYEQYF. CDR3 coding DNA: TGCAGTGCTGGGGACAGCTACGAGCAGTACTTC.

A single count supports this clone. The V gene is TRBV2, the J gene TRBJ2-3; 7 bases are a match to TRBD2. This CDR3 has 15 residues. The germline CDR1 and CDR2 sequences are SNHLY and FYNNEI. With V trimmed by 1 base and J by 6 bases, 7 bases remained unmatched. The CDR3 protein is CASSEGGGEGDTQYF. The CDR3 bases are TGTGCCAGCAGTGAAGGTGGCGGGGAGGGTGATACGCAGTATTTT.

The rearrangement uses TRBV11-2 and TRBJ1-2; D gene unclear. The V gene lost 1 base and the J gene lost 8 bases, with 8 bases spanning the gap. CDR3 size: 12 residues. Germline CDR1 and CDR2: SGHAT and FQNNGV. The CDR3 loop is CASSLVGGGYTF. CDR3 DNA sequence: TGTGCCAGCAGCTTAGTTGGCGGAGGCTACACCTTC.

The chain uses TRBV19 and TRBJ1-1; D not resolved. The V end lost 0 bases, the J end lost 2 bases, and 4 bases lay between the germline ends. There are 13 residues in the CDR3. Germline assignment: CDR1 LNHDA and CDR2 SQIVND (reference sequence). The CDR3 loop reads CASSIERNTEAFF. As DNA, the CDR3 is TGTGCCAGTAGTATAGAGCGTAACACTGAAGCTTTCTTT. Variable domain in full (rest from reference TRBV19 and TRBJ1-1): DGGITQSPKYLFRKEGQNVTLSCEQNLNHDAMYWYRQDPGQGLRLIYYSQIVNDFQKGDIAEGYSVSREKKESFPLTVTSAQKNPTAFYLCASSIERNTEAFFGQGTRLTVV.

The chain has TRBV27 and TRBJ2-3; 7 bases align to TRBD1. Germline lookup yields CDR1 MNHEY and CDR2 SMNVEV (reference sequence). J gave up 0 bases and V 3 bases, and 3 bases lay outside the gene matches. The CDR3 runs 15 residues. The CDR3, as DNA: TGTGCCAGCAGTTTTAGGGGGCTGAGCACAGATACGCAGTATTTT. As protein: CASSFRGLSTDTQYF.

This chain joins TRBV29-1 and TRBJ1-1; perhaps TRBD1 as D (5 bases). The CDR3 totals 15 residues. The germline CDR1 and CDR2 sequences are SQVTM and ANQGSEA. The V and J ends lost 1 base and 7 bases respectively, with 19 bases between them. The CDR3 protein is CSVEVPMGGYYEAFF. The CDR3 DNA reads as TGCAGCGTTGAAGTCCCAATGGGGGGATACTATGAAGCTTTCTTT.

This chain joins TRBV7-2 and TRBJ2-3; 13 positions agree with TRBD2. V dropped 3 bases and J dropped 4; count of bases not matched to a gene: 4. Germline V gene lookup returns CDR1 SGHTA and CDR2 FQGNSA. The CDR3 totals 16 residues. In DNA form, the CDR3 reads TGTGCCAGCAGCTTCCGACTAGCGGGGGGCCCAGATACGCAGTATTTT. Its translation: CASSFRLAGGPDTQYF. The variable domain in full, completed from reference TRBV7-2 and TRBJ2-3, reads GAGVSQSPSNKVTEKGKDVELRCDPISGHTALYWYRQSLGQGLEFLIYFQGNSAPDKSGLPSDRFSAERTGGSVSTLTIQRTQQEDSAVYLCASSFRLAGGPDTQYFGPGTRLTVL.

The V and J genes are TRBV11-2 and TRBJ2-3, with 9 bases lining up with TRBD1. Germline CDR1 reads SGHAT; CDR2 reads FQNNGV. The CDR3 is 18 residues long. V lost 4 bases, J lost 0 bases, and 11 bases stayed unmatched. CDR3 nucleotides: TGTGCCAGCAGCTCAAGAGGGGGGACAGGGACTAGCACAGATACGCAGTATTTT. It yields the protein CASSSRGGTGTSTDTQYF. Complete variable domain (other parts from reference TRBV11-2 and TRBJ2-3): EAGVAQSPRYKIIEKRQSVAFWCNPISGHATLYWYQQILGQGPKLLIQFQNNGVVDDSQLPKDRFSAERLKGVDSTLKIQPAKLEDSAVYLCASSSRGGTGTSTDTQYFGPGTRLTVL.

The rearrangement links TRBV29-1 to TRBJ2-1; tentative D call: TRBD2 (5 bases). Trimming took off 6 bases at V and 7 bases at J, with 25 bases between the two ends. This CDR3 has 16 amino acids. The germline CDR1 and CDR2 sequences are SQVTM and ANQGSEA. In DNA form, the CDR3 reads TGCAGCGTAGGTCCGGGGTCCCACAGACGGGGTAATGAGCAGTTCTTC. This codes for CSVGPGSHRRGNEQFF.

The gene calls are TRBV4-3 and TRBJ2-1; perhaps TRBD2 as D (5 bases). The germline gives CDR1 LGHNA, CDR2 YSLEER. There are 14 residues in the CDR3. The ends were cut back, 4 bases at V and 3 bases at J, with 10 bases in the middle. CDR3 protein: CASSRSGSYNEQFF. The DNA of the CDR3 is TGCGCCAGCAGCCGCTCTGGGAGCTACAATGAGCAGTTCTTC.

Here the CDR3 reads CASSGQGRDSPLHF. As DNA, the CDR3 is TGCGCCAGCAGCGGCCAGGGGCGCGATTCACCCCTCCACTTT. The chain uses TRBV5-1 and TRBJ1-6; maybe TRBD1 (6 bases). From germline, CDR1 is SGHRS and CDR2 YFSETQ. The CDR3 is made up of 14 amino acids. V shed 4 bases and J shed 8 bases, with 13 bases lying between them.

V gene TRBV30 combines with J gene TRBJ1-1; no reliable D call. Looked up from germline, CDR1 is GTSNPN and CDR2 is SVGIG (reference sequence). This CDR3 has 13 amino acids. Trimming removed 1 base from V and 3 bases from J, with 9 bases in between. The DNA for the CDR3 is TGTGCCTGGAGTGGCGGAAGGGACACTGAAGCTTTCTTT. Protein: CAWSGGRDTEAFF.

The chain links TRBV18 to TRBJ2-3, with 13 bases identical to TRBD2. V dropped 6 bases and J dropped 4; count of bases not matched to a gene: 4. This CDR3 is 15 amino acids long. The germline CDR1 and CDR2 sequences are KGHSH and LQKENI. DNA for the CDR3: TGTGCCAGCTCCCCCGGACTAGCGGGGGCAGATACGCAGTATTTT. Amino acid sequence: CASSPGLAGADTQYF.

In this sample, this clone turned up a few times. This chain links TRBV7-2 with TRBJ1-6; D uncertain. The CDR3 is 15 amino acids. Germline assignment: CDR1 SGHTA and CDR2 FQGNSA. With 1 base removed from V and 9 bases from J, the gap between germline ends came to 13 bases. CDR3 residues: CASSLERVQISPLHF. The CDR3 coding sequence is TGTGCCAGCAGCTTAGAAAGGGTTCAGATTTCACCCCTCCACTTT.

This clone is a singleton in its sample. The V gene is TRBV25-1, the J gene TRBJ2-7, with 7 bases matching TRBD1. Per the germline V gene, CDR1 is MGHDK and CDR2 is SYGVNS. There are 14 residues in the CDR3. With V trimmed by 5 bases and J by 4 bases, 8 bases remained unmatched. CDR3 loop: CASSPGTEIYEQYF. In DNA, the CDR3 is TGTGCCAGCAGTCCCGGGACAGAAATTTACGAGCAGTACTTC.

This chain joins TRBV7-9 and TRBJ2-3; the match to TRBD1 covers 10 bases. This CDR3 has 17 amino acids. V gave up 4 bases and J gave up 1 base; unmatched junction bases: 8. Germline V lookup: CDR1 SEHNR, CDR2 FQNEAQ (reference sequence). The CDR3 DNA sequence: TGTGCCAGCAGCTCCCGAAGACAGGGGGCGGGCACAGATACGCAGTATTTT. This codes for CASSSRRQGAGTDTQYF.

The gene calls are TRBV30 and TRBJ2-7; 7 nucleotides align to TRBD2. This CDR3 has 12 amino acids. Germline V CDR1 and CDR2: GTSNPN, SVGIG (reference sequence). V trimming: 5 bases; J trimming: 4 bases; junction bases outside the gene matches: 5. The CDR3 sequence: CAWGLEDYEQYF. The CDR3 region has the DNA TGTGCCTGGGGACTAGAGGATTACGAGCAGTACTTC.

The J gene is TRBJ2-1, the V gene TRBV15, with D unclear. Trimming took 5 bases from V and 9 from J, leaving 8 bases between them. Looked up from germline, CDR1 is LNHNV and CDR2 is YYDKDF (reference sequence). This CDR3 has 11 residues. The CDR3 DNA is TGTGCCACCAGCTCAGATTTTGAGCAGTTCTTC. Amino acid sequence: CATSSDFEQFF.

CDR3 region: CASSQVRGNSPLHF. CDR3 DNA sequence: TGTGCCAGCAGCCAAGTGAGAGGGAATTCACCCCTCCACTTT. The genes are TRBV14 and TRBJ1-6; no reliable D call. CDR1 SGHDN and CDR2 FVKESK come from the germline V gene. The CDR3 length is 14 residues. V was cut by 1 base and J by 7 bases, with 8 bases left in between.

The CDR3 DNA reads TGCGCCAGCAGCCAACGGGACGCCTATGGCTACACCTTC. Encoded protein: CASSQRDAYGYTF. The V call is TRBV4-3, the J call TRBJ1-2; a weak D match, TRBD1 (5 bases). V lost 2 bases to trimming and J lost 4 bases, with 8 bases between them. The germline V gene encodes CDR1 LGHNA and CDR2 YSLEER. This CDR3 comprises 13 residues.

This clone occurred once. The chain carries TRBV29-1 and TRBJ1-2; TRBD1 agrees at 7 bases. The CDR3 sequence is 13 residues long. Germline assignment: CDR1 SQVTM and CDR2 ANQGSEA. V lost 0 bases and J lost 4; bases outside the gene matches: 2. In nucleotides, the CDR3 is TGCAGCGTTGAAGAAGGGGACAGCTATGGCTACACCTTC. Translation gives CSVEEGDSYGYTF.

J is TRBJ2-7 and V is TRBV11-1, with no clear D. The V gene lost 3 bases and the J gene lost 5 bases, with 17 bases spanning the gap. CDR3 length: 15 amino acids. Germline values: CDR1 SGHAT, CDR2 FQDESV (reference sequence). Here the CDR3 reads CASSFFSRLSDEQYF. CDR3 nucleotide sequence: TGTGCCAGCAGCTTTTTTTCAAGGCTCTCTGACGAGCAGTACTTC.

The chain uses TRBV4-2 and TRBJ2-1; D could derive from TRBD1 or TRBD2 (5 bases each). The germline CDR1 and CDR2 sequences are LGHNA and YNFKEQ. This CDR3 has 17 residues. V lost 4 bases to trimming and J lost 0 bases, with 16 bases between them. The DNA for the CDR3 is TGTGCCAGCAGCCCACAGCGAGGGGAGACCTCCTACAATGAGCAGTTCTTC. Translation gives CASSPQRGETSYNEQFF.

The CDR3: CATRGNGETQYF. CDR3 DNA: TGTGCCACGAGGGGGAATGGGGAGACCCAGTACTTC. This rearrangement joins TRBV10-3 to TRBJ2-5, with D possibly TRBD1 on 6 matching bases. Trimming removed 10 bases from V and 5 bases from J, with 14 bases in between. The CDR3 runs 12 residues. CDR1 and CDR2 from the germline V gene are ENHRY and SYGVKD.